This is a list of T cell receptor beta chains from one sample in a study of blood T cell repertoires in COVID-19. Generated by immunoSEQ multiplex PCR, the TCRdb table keeps only in-frame clones and is missing some. This sample carries roughly 240,000 clones, 84% of them seen once, and the ten largest clones take under 2.5%. The sample taken for sequencing was peripheral blood. These receptors were collected from a man in his forties who had recovered from COVID-19. The CDR3 runs from the conserved cysteine through the conserved F or W.

cdr3_length: 14
v_call: TRBV14
cdr3_aa: CASSQEPGYYGYTF

cdr3_length: 14
v_call: TRBV29-1
cdr3_aa: CSVIGTAMNTEAFF

cdr3_length: 15
v_call: TRBV6-5
cdr3_aa: CASSYRGATNEKLFF

cdr3_length: 15
v_call: TRBV18
cdr3_aa: CASSQRTGTDQPQHF

cdr3_length: 19
v_call: TRBV5-6
cdr3_aa: CASSLFGTSGGRGTDTQYF

cdr3_length: 15
v_call: TRBV27
cdr3_aa: CASSFSGKANYGYTF

cdr3_length: 16
v_call: TRBV4-2
cdr3_aa: CASSPGGRASGNTIYF

cdr3_length: 15
v_call: TRBV3-1/TRBV3-2
cdr3_aa: CASSQSWQAYYEQYF

cdr3_length: 14
v_call: TRBV19
cdr3_aa: CASSLVGRNQPQHF

cdr3_length: 13
v_call: TRBV9
cdr3_aa: CASSSSGGETQYF

cdr3_length: 15
v_call: TRBV6-2/TRBV6-3
cdr3_aa: CASSQHRDSPDTQYF

cdr3_length: 20
v_call: TRBV9
cdr3_aa: CASSVRGMTSGKNSYNEQFF

cdr3_length: 13
v_call: TRBV7-2
cdr3_aa: CASSSGQTEKLFF

cdr3_length: 18
v_call: TRBV14
cdr3_aa: CASSQLPGQGAGNTEAFF

cdr3_length: 14
v_call: TRBV18
cdr3_aa: CASSAERDSYEQYF

cdr3_length: 14
v_call: TRBV11-2
cdr3_aa: CASSLDRGADTQYF

cdr3_length: 17
v_call: TRBV9
cdr3_aa: CASSVGGQSSYNSPLHF

cdr3_length: 15
v_call: TRBV5-5
cdr3_aa: CASSLGQALFSEAFF

cdr3_length: 17
v_call: TRBV27
cdr3_aa: CASSLGLRGPANYGYTF

cdr3_length: 14
v_call: TRBV10-2
cdr3_aa: CASTSGSSYNEQFF

cdr3_length: 14
v_call: TRBV6-5
cdr3_aa: CASTSGLSTDTQYF

cdr3_length: 14
v_call: TRBV5-4
cdr3_aa: CASSLWDSTGELFF

cdr3_length: 15
v_call: TRBV9
cdr3_aa: CASSPAGGGFNEQFF

cdr3_length: 13
v_call: TRBV2
cdr3_aa: CASVGTENSPLHF

cdr3_length: 15
v_call: TRBV15
cdr3_aa: CATSRAGGATDTQYF

cdr3_length: 13
v_call: TRBV6-4
cdr3_aa: CASSGVGTGELFF

cdr3_length: 13
v_call: TRBV5-6
cdr3_aa: CASSQGADQPQHF

cdr3_length: 15
v_call: TRBV4-1
cdr3_aa: CASSQGTALSYEQYF

cdr3_length: 14
v_call: TRBV9
cdr3_aa: CASSVGGSYNEQFF

cdr3_length: 13
v_call: TRBV7-2
cdr3_aa: CASTHRLGAEQYF

cdr3_length: 13
v_call: TRBV7-9
cdr3_aa: CASSPGTGGEQYF

cdr3_length: 13
v_call: TRBV7-9
cdr3_aa: CASSAQGARGYTF

cdr3_length: 17
v_call: TRBV5-6
cdr3_aa: CASSLPGTGKWTDTQYF

cdr3_length: 13
v_call: TRBV18
cdr3_aa: CASSPNHLGEQYF

cdr3_length: 17
v_call: TRBV9
cdr3_aa: CASSSLAGGLGYNEQFF

cdr3_length: 16
v_call: TRBV10-3
cdr3_aa: CASSGRDSSSGNTIYF

cdr3_length: 17
v_call: TRBV7-2
cdr3_aa: CASSLDIIGQGAETQYF

cdr3_length: 15
v_call: TRBV5-1
cdr3_aa: CASSGLAGGLYEQYF

cdr3_length: 16
v_call: TRBV7-2
cdr3_aa: CASSWTGSAANTEAFF

cdr3_length: 14
v_call: TRBV7-9
cdr3_aa: CASTTGSSYNEQFF

cdr3_length: 15
v_call: TRBV5-1
cdr3_aa: CASTQQGASNEKLFF

cdr3_length: 16
v_call: TRBV11-3
cdr3_aa: CASSSDPRGRVHEQFF